This T cell receptor beta chain derives from a study of T cells in Graves' hyperthyroidism and ophthalmopathy. Study-level information: Peripheral blood was obtained at initial diagnosis, preceding any treatment. The study's findings and limits: Model output signaled ophthalmopathy a median approximately 6 months ahead of onset.

Template material for amplifying TCR beta CDR3 regions consisted of RNA transcripts. The TCR CDR3 first-round RT-PCR relied on the HTBI primer set. TCRdb analysed the multiplex PCR reads with MiXCR anew, one entry per CDR3 protein. The data contain about 620,000 distinct CDR3 sequences, around 15% of them singletons. Worth noting for this clonotype: Its target is not known.

This CDR3 region has 16 residues. Germline V gives CDR1 SGHVS, CDR2 FNYEAQ. The V gene lost 1 base and the J gene lost 7 bases, with 16 bases spanning the gap. The chain employs TRBV7-6 and TRBJ2-2, with a tentative D call TRBD2 (7 bases). The source is a woman younger than 45 with Graves' hyperthyroidism. The material sequenced was blood. This CDR3 reads CASSLGQAGAGGELFF. CDR3 nucleotides: TGTGCCAGCAGCTTAGGACAGGCGGGAGCGGGCGGGGAGCTGTTTTTT.